This paragraph reports one TCR beta chain. Its matching antigen is unknown. Ten immunoSEQ deep assay plates were used to sequence the DNA of unsorted PBMCs. Original data processing: Junction-only sequences without quality scores came from ImmunoSEQ, so filtering differed. Here immunoSEQ multiplex PCR was the method, and the copy in TCRdb shows in-frame clones only, minus some. V, J and clone size were drawn from that table, and D and trimming were deduced from the DNA. The data show over 400,000 clones, more than 75% seen once. This sample is part of a study of shared clonotypes between healthy human individuals. Findings of the study overall: The represented genetic and exposure-history diversity was limited by the small number of donors.

Germline lookup yields CDR1 SGDLS and CDR2 YYNGEE. The CDR3 runs 14 residues. After removal of 7 bases from V and 6 bases from J, the junction contained 10 bases not matched to a gene. The sample comprised PBMCs. The receptor comes from a woman aged 40 to 50 in good health. Some clones in this sample may be carry-over from other donors' samples. The chain uses TRBV9 and TRBJ2-1; 7 nucleotides line up with TRBD2. The CDR3 sequence: CASSWRERSNEQFF. The CDR3 DNA sequence: TGTGCCAGCTCTTGGCGGGAGAGAAGCAATGAGCAGTTCTTC.